This TCR beta chain is drawn from a study of blood T cell repertoires in COVID-19 (dated by TCRdb to the early 2020s). Context from the whole study: The collaborator samples originated in the United States, Italy and Spain and spanned the acute and convalescent phases of COVID-19. A freely available public database, intended as a resource for researchers studying the immune response to SARS-CoV-2, is where the repertoires were released. A de-identified subject ID, COVID-19 status, age in years and sex were almost always included in the sample metadata. Subjects who had been exposed to COVID-19, were actively infected with it, or had recovered from it provided the deeply sampled blood TCRbeta repertoires that made up the dataset. HLA class I and class II types, where available, came from metadata supplied by the sample provider rather than from assay-based typing. The material from the prospective study consisted of cDNA or gDNA derived from T cells, B-cell-depleted T cells, or PBMCs. Samples were obtained from the ongoing ImmuneRACE study (first 160 participants) and from about 1,300 subjects provided by 6 global collaborators.

The full study reports these points: How much clinical and demographic metadata was included differed by source and by participant, and the metadata was provided uncurated.

One collaborating source in Seattle enrolled patients during active infection and followed them longitudinally through the course of disease. The collaborating institutions used their own protocols to collect whole blood in K2EDTA tubes. Collaborator samples were shipped for TCRbeta analysis as frozen whole blood, isolated PBMCs, or DNA extracted from either sample type. About this clone itself: Its recognized antigen is unknown. Nothing much larger sits one base from this clone, and base qualities are not available.

The immunoSEQ Assay, a bias-controlled multiplex PCR, was used to amplify TCRbeta CDR3 regions from genomic DNA. The source study handled its data this way. The number of nucleated cells in each sample was estimated from the amplification of reference gene primers within the assay. To quantify the absolute abundance of each unique TCRbeta CDR3 rearrangement, sequence reads were collapsed and filtered. Productive Simpson clonality was computed per sample as the square root of Simpson's diversity index over productive rearrangements. The immuneACCESS repertoire file appears here via TCRdb, limited to in-frame rearrangements. These files lack a portion of the clones; in checked studies, under half of the deficit traces to unresolved V genes, and the cause of the others is not known. V and J calls and clone size are given by that table; D and trimming were obtained from the DNA. The sample table shows about 58,000 clones, and over 75% are seen once. The ten top clones hold about 30% of the sample.

The sequence derives from a man aged 60 to 75 with COVID-19, enrolled during active disease. Sequencing input: peripheral blood.

The CDR3 region reads CASSYTSVVFGELFF. The base sequence is TGTGCCAGCAGTTATACGAGCGTCGTATTCGGGGAGCTGTTTTTT. The chain joins TRBV6-2 or TRBV6-3 to TRBJ2-2; the D gene is unclear. The germline V gene provides CDR1 MNHEY and CDR2 SVGEGT. V and J lose 3 bases and 7 bases, and a span of 15 bases separates them. The CDR3 covers 15 residues, taking in both the cysteine and the phenylalanine. CDR3 DNA only is kept here, 45 bases in frame from base 1.